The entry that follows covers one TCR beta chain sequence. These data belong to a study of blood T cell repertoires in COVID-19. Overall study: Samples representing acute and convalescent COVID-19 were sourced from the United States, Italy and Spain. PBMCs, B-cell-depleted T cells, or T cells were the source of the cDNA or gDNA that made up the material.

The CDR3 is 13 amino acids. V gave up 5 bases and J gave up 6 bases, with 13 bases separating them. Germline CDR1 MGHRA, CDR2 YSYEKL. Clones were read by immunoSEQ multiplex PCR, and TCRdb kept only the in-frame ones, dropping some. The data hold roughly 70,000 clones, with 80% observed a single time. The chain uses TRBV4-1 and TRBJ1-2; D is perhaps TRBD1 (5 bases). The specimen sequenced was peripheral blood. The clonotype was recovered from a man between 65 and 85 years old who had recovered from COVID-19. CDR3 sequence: CASSKVQGNGYTF. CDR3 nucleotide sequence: TGCGCCAGCAGCAAAGTCCAGGGAAATGGCTACACCTTC.